Each of the 21 T cell receptor beta chains below was sequenced from the same sample in a study of cytomegalovirus exposure and HLA in healthy donors. PCR was performed using 60 Vbeta and 13 Jbeta primers. Measured with immunoSEQ multiplex PCR; TCRdb has only the in-frame clones, and not every one. The table includes 74,000 or so clones, 60% to 80% detected once. Material for sequencing was PBMCs. Every receptor here comes from a woman in her thirties or forties in good health and CMV-seropositive.

The V gene is TRBV5-4, the J gene TRBJ1-4; 8 bases map to TRBD1. There are 13 residues in the CDR3. J gave up 8 bases and V 4 bases, and 4 bases lay outside the gene matches. Germline CDR1 and CDR2: SGHNT and YYREEE (reference sequence). This CDR3 reads CASSDRGEEKLFF. The DNA of the CDR3 is TGTGCCAGCAGCGACAGGGGAGAGGAAAAACTGTTTTTT.

This chain uses TRBV5-1 with TRBJ1-1; D unclear. The V end was cut by 4 bases, the J end by 4 bases, with 14 bases between. The CDR3 consists of 14 residues. The germline V gene encodes CDR1 SGHRS and CDR2 YFSETQ. Here the CDR3 reads CASSLGGMFTEAFF. The CDR3 bases are TGCGCCAGCAGCCTGGGAGGGATGTTCACTGAAGCTTTCTTT.

The rearrangement uses TRBV7-2 and TRBJ2-3, with 7 nucleotides matching TRBD2. V trimming: 5 bases; J trimming: 1 base; junction bases outside the gene matches: 9. Germline CDR1 is SGHTA and CDR2 is FQGNSA. The CDR3 extends over 16 amino acids. CDR3 in amino acids: CASSRLAVGGTDTQYF. DNA for the CDR3: TGTGCCAGCAGCCGGCTAGCGGTGGGGGGCACAGATACGCAGTATTTT.

This clone appeared a single time. The CDR3 region has the DNA TGTGCCAGCAGCCTTCAACAGGCAATGAACACTGAAGCTTTCTTT. This translates into CASSLQQAMNTEAFF. V and J are TRBV7-9 and TRBJ1-1; D possibly corresponds to TRBD1 (5 bases). The germline V and J ends were trimmed by 5 bases and 0 bases, with 13 bases remaining between them. Germline loops: CDR1 SEHNR, CDR2 FQNEAQ (reference sequence). The CDR3 is 15 residues long.

This clone was picked up a small number of times. The V call is TRBV11-3, the J call TRBJ2-1, with D possibly TRBD2 on 6 matching bases. Germline V gives CDR1 SGHNT, CDR2 YENEEA. There are 14 residues in the CDR3. V lost 2 bases, J lost 7 bases, and 12 bases lay in between. CDR3 sequence (DNA): TGTGCCAGCAGCTTAACGGGAGTAGGGAATGAGCAGTTCTTC. Translating gives CASSLTGVGNEQFF.

J is TRBJ2-7 and V is TRBV6-1; 9 positions agree with TRBD2. The trim removed 3 bases at V and 5 bases at J, leaving 8 bases unmatched. This CDR3 has 15 residues. CDR1 is MNHNS, CDR2 SASEGT, per germline. DNA for the CDR3: TGTGCCAGCAGTGATATAGGGACTAGCATCCACGAGCAGTACTTC. Protein: CASSDIGTSIHEQYF.

This clone has just a few counts. The chain uses TRBV2 and TRBJ2-7, with TRBD2 matching 11 bases. Trimming cost V 8 bases and J 3 bases; bases outside gene matches: 6. The length of the CDR3 is 14 residues. In germline, CDR1 is SNHLY, CDR2 FYNNEI. Here the CDR3 DNA reads TGTGCCAGCTCAATAGCGGGAGGGGACTACGAGCAGTACTTC. This translates into CASSIAGGDYEQYF. Combining the CDR3 with reference TRBV2 and TRBJ2-7 gives the whole variable domain EPEVTQTPSHQVTQMGQEVILRCVPISNHLYFYWYRQILGQKVEFLVSFYNNEISEKSEIFDDQFSVERPDGSNFTLKIRSTKLEDSAMYFCASSIAGGDYEQYFGPGTRLTVT.

The J gene is TRBJ2-5, the V gene TRBV2; D is undetermined. The CDR3 is 16 amino acids. Trimming left V 1 base short and J 2 bases short, with 14 bases between. Germline V gene data show CDR1 as SNHLY and CDR2 as FYNNEI. In nucleotides, the CDR3 is TGTGCCAGCAGTGAAGGCCCCAATCTAATACAAGAGACCCAGTACTTC. Its protein product is CASSEGPNLIQETQYF. Combining the CDR3 with reference TRBV2 and TRBJ2-5 gives the whole variable domain EPEVTQTPSHQVTQMGQEVILRCVPISNHLYFYWYRQILGQKVEFLVSFYNNEISEKSEIFDDQFSVERPDGSNFTLKIRSTKLEDSAMYFCASSEGPNLIQETQYFGPGTRLLVL.

This clone was counted a few times. The rearrangement joins TRBV28 to TRBJ1-2; D perhaps matches TRBD1 (6 bases). V was pared by 0 bases and J by 7 bases, with 21 bases between. The CDR3 runs to 17 residues. CDR1 and CDR2 (germline): MDHEN, SYDVKM. This chain's CDR3 is CASSLWGQGLTSGGYTF. As DNA, the CDR3 is TGTGCCAGCAGTTTATGGGGGCAGGGGCTTACATCGGGTGGCTACACCTTC.

V is TRBV5-1 and J is TRBJ2-3; TRBD1 matches at 9 bases. The CDR3 spans 14 residues. After removal of 4 bases from V and 2 bases from J, the junction contained 2 bases not matched to a gene. Germline V gene data show CDR1 as SGHRS and CDR2 as YFSETQ. In DNA, the CDR3 is TGCGCCAGCAGCCAACAGGGGGCCACAGATACGCAGTATTTT. Protein product: CASSQQGATDTQYF.

This chain links TRBV28 with TRBJ2-7, with TRBD2 matching 12 bases. The CDR3 covers 18 residues. V lost 5 bases to trimming and J lost 4 bases; unmatched junction nucleotides: 15. Germline V gene data show CDR1 as MDHEN and CDR2 as SYDVKM. CDR3 in amino acids: CASSPSGRAFMSGYEQYF. CDR3 DNA sequence: TGTGCCAGCAGTCCTAGCGGGAGGGCCTTTATGTCAGGGTACGAGCAGTACTTC. The whole variable domain, filled in from reference TRBV28 and TRBJ2-7, reads DVKVTQSSRYLVKRTGEKVFLECVQDMDHENMFWYRQDPGLGLRLIYFSYDVKMKEKGDIPEGYSVSREKKERFSLILESASTNQTSMYLCASSPSGRAFMSGYEQYFGPGTRLTVT.

The chain joins TRBV2 to TRBJ1-5; a possible D gene is TRBD1 (5 bases). The CDR3 has 15 amino acids. Trimming shortened V by 4 bases and J by 1 base, and 11 bases separated the two germline ends. Germline V gene data show CDR1 as SNHLY and CDR2 as FYNNEI. CDR3 bases: TGTGCCAGCAGTGGCAGGGTTGGGAGCAATCAGCCCCAGCATTTT. This gives the protein CASSGRVGSNQPQHF.

This chain connects TRBV5-1 to TRBJ2-3; 8 bases agree with TRBD1. The germline V gene has CDR1 SGHRS and CDR2 YFSETQ. V was pared by 3 bases and J by 10 bases, with 4 bases of the junction left unmatched. The CDR3 totals 12 residues. CDR3 nucleotides: TGCGCCAGCAGCTCTCCGGGACAGGCGCAGTATTTT. Translated: CASSSPGQAQYF.

The rearrangement links TRBV6-1 to TRBJ2-7; D is undetermined. The length of the CDR3 is 14 residues. The germline V gene encodes CDR1 MNHNS and CDR2 SASEGT. The V gene lost 0 bases and the J gene lost 5 bases, with 11 bases spanning the gap. The CDR3 reads CASSEARQIHEQYF. In nucleotides, the CDR3 is TGTGCCAGCAGTGAAGCGCGGCAGATCCACGAGCAGTACTTC.

This clone was detected only once. The V call is TRBV5-6, the J call TRBJ2-5; perhaps TRBD1 as D (6 bases). The CDR3 contains 14 residues. Germline V gene data show CDR1 as SGHDT and CDR2 as YYEEEE. Trimming shortened V by 0 bases and J by 5 bases, and 11 bases separated the two germline ends. The CDR3 sequence: CASSLVGGDETQYF. CDR3 sequence (DNA): TGTGCCAGCAGCTTGGTTGGGGGCGACGAGACCCAGTACTTC.

This chain connects TRBV5-1 to TRBJ1-4, with D uncertain. The CDR3 is made up of 14 amino acids. Germline CDR1 reads SGHRS; CDR2 reads YFSETQ. V dropped 4 bases and J dropped 4 bases, with 11 bases sitting between them. The CDR3 reads CASSPGRSNEKLFF. In DNA form, the CDR3 reads TGCGCCAGCAGCCCGGGTCGGAGTAATGAAAAACTGTTTTTT.

The chain couples TRBV5-1 to TRBJ2-7; TRBD2 matches at 11 bases. CDR1 and CDR2 (germline): SGHRS, YFSETQ. CDR3 length: 15 residues. Trimming at V came to 4 bases and at J to 0 bases, leaving 3 bases not matched to a gene. CDR3 bases: TGCGCCAGCAGCCTGGGGACTAGCGGCTCCTACGAGCAGTACTTC. As protein: CASSLGTSGSYEQYF.

This sequence joins TRBV6-5 and TRBJ2-2; D gene ambiguous. There are 16 residues in the CDR3. Germline CDR1 is MNHEY and CDR2 is SVGAGI. Deletions cut 0 bases from V and 1 base from J, with 9 bases between. The DNA of the CDR3 is TGTGCCAGCAGTTACTCGATGTCGGGGAACACCGGGGAGCTGTTTTTT. Translated: CASSYSMSGNTGELFF.

The V call is TRBV29-1, the J call TRBJ2-5, with TRBD2 matching 7 bases. The CDR3 has 15 residues. Trimming cost V 8 bases and J 1 base; bases outside gene matches: 13. Germline V lookup: CDR1 SQVTM, CDR2 ANQGSEA. This chain's CDR3 is CSSWLGGFSQETQYF. The CDR3 DNA sequence: TGCAGCTCCTGGTTGGGGGGGTTCTCCCAAGAGACCCAGTACTTC.

V gene TRBV18 combines with J gene TRBJ2-5, with 8 bases lining up with TRBD1. CDR1 and CDR2 (germline): KGHSH, LQKENI. Trimming took 3 bases from V and 10 from J; bases not matched to a gene: 13. CDR3 length: 15 amino acids. The CDR3 spells CASSPPIGQGVDQYF. The CDR3, as DNA: TGTGCCAGCTCACCCCCAATCGGACAGGGTGTCGACCAGTACTTC.

The chain combines TRBV6-1 with TRBJ1-3; D is uncertain. The CDR3 has 15 amino acids. Looked up from germline, CDR1 is MNHNS and CDR2 is SASEGT. The V end lost 6 bases, the J end lost 4 bases, and 16 bases lay between the germline ends. The CDR3 reads CASRAGSQRGNTIYF. CDR3 DNA: TGTGCCAGCAGAGCTGGCAGCCAGCGGGGAAACACCATATATTTT.